This is a list of T cell receptor beta chains from one sample in a study of blood T cell repertoires in COVID-19. Profiling relied on immunoSEQ multiplex PCR, and the TCRdb table lists in-frame clones only, not all of them. The data show 250,000 to 300,000 clones, with 83% seen just once and about 4.5% held by the top ten. Sequencing was performed on peripheral blood. These receptor sequences come from a man aged 60 to 75 who had recovered from COVID-19. Each CDR3 is given with its conserved first and last residue.

j_call v_call cdr3_aa
TRBJ2-7 TRBV19 CASSIAGNGYEQYF
TRBJ1-2 TRBV12-3/TRBV12-4 CASSLVWGQGDF
TRBJ2-5 TRBV5-1 CASSQGGRETQYF
TRBJ1-1 TRBV5-1 CASSSGQMGNTEAFF
TRBJ1-2 TRBV28 CASSGQVGYTF
TRBJ1-5 TRBV7-8 CASSMTGNQPQHF
TRBJ1-1 TRBV6-4 CASSSGLRTGEAFF
TRBJ2-7 TRBV6-6 CASNRDPRSYEQYF
TRBJ2-2 TRBV19 CASSISGTLNTGELFF
TRBJ1-4 TRBV9 CASSVAGSNEKLFF
TRBJ2-3 TRBV7-3 CASSPGLAGDSTDTQYF
TRBJ2-5 TRBV7-2 CASSLGSSGGAATQYF
TRBJ1-5 TRBV15 CATSRSGASNQPQHF
TRBJ2-1 TRBV7-2 CASSQGTSQFF
TRBJ2-5 TRBV3-1/TRBV3-2 CASSQAAGGLQETQYF
TRBJ2-1 TRBV7-9 CASSPRPERGGYNEQFF
TRBJ2-3 TRBV10-3 CAISGGTDTQYF
TRBJ2-2 TRBV29-1 CSVVAGANTGELFF
TRBJ1-1 TRBV2 CASTRDKNTEAFF
TRBJ2-7 TRBV18 CASSTAGLPYEQYF
TRBJ2-1 TRBV5-8 CASSLGAGGRWNEQFF
TRBJ2-7 TRBV7-9 CASSLGGTGFVYEQYF
TRBJ1-2 TRBV12-3/TRBV12-4 CASSLGQGETF
TRBJ2-3 TRBV25-1 CARLKASGYTDTQYF
TRBJ2-2 TRBV27 CASRRGSLRNTGELFF
TRBJ1-2 TRBV12-3/TRBV12-4 CASSPGTGGYTF
TRBJ2-2 TRBV19 CASSTFSGRSTGELFF
TRBJ2-7 TRBV4-1 CASSQVPTSGSYKGQYF
TRBJ1-5 TRBV10-3 CVINREQCGNQPQHF
TRBJ1-4 TRBV5-5 CASSLPGQGGEKLFF
TRBJ1-2 TRBV24-1 CATSEGQGTGYTF